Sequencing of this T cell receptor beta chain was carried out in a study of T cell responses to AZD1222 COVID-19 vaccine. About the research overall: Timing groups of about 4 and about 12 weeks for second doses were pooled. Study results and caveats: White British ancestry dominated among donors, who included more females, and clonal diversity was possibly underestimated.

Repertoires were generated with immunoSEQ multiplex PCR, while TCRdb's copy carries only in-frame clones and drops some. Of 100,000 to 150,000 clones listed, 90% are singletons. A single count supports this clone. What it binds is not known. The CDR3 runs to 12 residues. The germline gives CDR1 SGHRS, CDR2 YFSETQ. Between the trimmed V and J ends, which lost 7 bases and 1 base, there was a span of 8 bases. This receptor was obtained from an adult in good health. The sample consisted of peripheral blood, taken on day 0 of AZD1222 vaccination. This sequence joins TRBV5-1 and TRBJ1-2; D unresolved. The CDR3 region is CASGLDNYGYTF. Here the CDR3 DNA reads TGCGCCAGCGGTCTGGATAACTATGGCTACACCTTC.